A selection of T cell receptor beta chains follows, all from one sample in a study of OX40 agonist ivuxolimab in advanced cancers. The table came from immunoSEQ multiplex PCR; TCRdb's copy has only in-frame clones and leaves some out. This sample has around 62,000 clones, with over 75% found just once. The sequences come from CD4+ or CD8+ T cells sorted from blood, collected in a trial of the OX40 agonist ivuxolimab. These receptors came from an adult with an advanced solid tumor such as melanoma, head and neck, liver or kidney cancer. The CDR3 runs from the conserved cysteine through the conserved F or W. A D gene is named only where the DNA matches it firmly. For some rows the clone size is stated as once, few or many, or as a class when expanded; others skip it.

>TRBV7-6|-|TRBD1|TRBJ1-2
TGTGCCAGCAGCCCCGGACAGGGCTTATTTCATGGCTACACCTTC
CASSPGQGLFHGYTF
>TRBV13|-|TRBD1|TRBJ2-1
TGTGCCAGCAGCTTCACAGGGGGCGTTGGGAATGAGCAGTTCTTC
CASSFTGGVGNEQFF
>TRBV7-3|few|-|TRBJ2-7
TGTGCCAGCAGCTTAACGATGAACAGGGCTGACGAGCAGTACTTC
CASSLTMNRADEQYF
>TRBV12-5|-|-|TRBJ2-1
TGTGCTTCCAGTACAGGGTCGTACAATGAGCAGTTCTTC
CASSTGSYNEQFF
>TRBV2|-|-|TRBJ1-4
TGTGCCAGTAAGGGGACTTTTAATGAAAAACTGTTTTTT
CASKGTFNEKLFF
>TRBV4-2|-|TRBD2|TRBJ2-1
TGTGCCAGCAGTTATGGACTAGCGGGAACGAATGAGCAGTTCTTC
CASSYGLAGTNEQFF
>TRBV11-2|-|-|TRBJ2-7
TGTGCCAGCAGCTTAGTGACGGGGCCTCCGGAGCAGTACTTC
CASSLVTGPPEQYF
>TRBV29-1|-|TRBD1|TRBJ1-2
TGCAGCGTTGAAGATTCGACAGGGGTGAATGGCTACACCTTC
CSVEDSTGVNGYTF
>TRBV27|-|TRBD1|TRBJ1-2
TGTGCCAGCAGTGCCGGGACAGGGGTGTTTAAGGACTATGGCTACACCTTC
CASSAGTGVFKDYGYTF
>TRBV7-6|-|-|TRBJ2-2
TGTGCCAGCAGCTTTTCCGGGAAAGCGAACACCGGGGAGCTGTTTTTT
CASSFSGKANTGELFF
>TRBV7-2|-|-|TRBJ2-1
TGTGCCAGCAGCTTAGCTGGGCAGTTGGATGAGCAGTTCTTC
CASSLAGQLDEQFF
>TRBV10-3|-|-|TRBJ2-3
TGTGCCATCGGTGATACCGGGGGTAGCACAGATACGCAGTATTTT
CAIGDTGGSTDTQYF
>TRBV18|-|-|TRBJ2-2
TGTGCCAGCATAATGACCCCTGCCGGGGAGCTGTTTTTT
CASIMTPAGELFF
>TRBV7-3|-|-|TRBJ2-7
TGTGCCAGCAGCTTAGACCCAGACTACGAGCAGTACTTC
CASSLDPDYEQYF
>TRBV27|-|TRBD1|TRBJ2-5
TGTGCCACCATGACAGGGGGGGAGACCCAGTACTTC
CATMTGGETQYF
>TRBV4-2|-|TRBD1|TRBJ1-5
TGTGCCAGCAGCCAATCGGGACAGAATCAGCCCCAGCATTTT
CASSQSGQNQPQHF
>TRBV9|few|TRBD2|TRBJ2-1
TGTGCCAGCAGCCCCAGCGGTCCCACGGGAGGGAGGGAGGAGCAGTTCTTC
CASSPSGPTGGREEQFF
>TRBV7-2|few|-|TRBJ2-1
TGTGCCAGCACCCTAAGGAGAGGTGATGAGCAGTTCTTC
CASTLRRGDEQFF
>TRBV9|-|TRBD2|TRBJ2-1
TGTGCCAGCAGCGTAGGGGCTAGCGGTTACAATGAGCAGTTCTTC
CASSVGASGYNEQFF
>TRBV6-4|-|-|TRBJ2-3
TGTGCCAGCAGTGACGGTTCAGGGCGGGGTGCAGATACGCAGTATTTT
CASSDGSGRGADTQYF
>TRBV4-1|-|TRBD1|TRBJ2-1
TGCGCCAGCAGCCAAGATCTTGACAGGGGTCCCTACAATGAGCAGTTCTTC
CASSQDLDRGPYNEQFF
>TRBV5-1|-|-|TRBJ1-6
TGCGCCAGCAGCTTGTTTACAGGGAGTGATTCACCCCTCCACTTT
CASSLFTGSDSPLHF
>TRBV2|-|-|TRBJ1-1
TGTGCCAGCAGTGTAAGTTTTAACACTGAAGCTTTCTTT
CASSVSFNTEAFF
>TRBV14|few|-|TRBJ1-6
TGTGCCAGCAGCCAAGAACGTCTGGCTTCACCCCTCCACTTT
CASSQERLASPLHF
>TRBV4-1|-|-|TRBJ1-2
TGCGCCAGCAGCCAAGACGGGGCCGGGCACTATGGCTACACCTTC
CASSQDGAGHYGYTF
>TRBV28|-|-|TRBJ1-2
TGTGCCAGCAGTCCCTCGACGATGAACTATGGCTACACCTTC
CASSPSTMNYGYTF
>TRBV5-1|-|TRBD1|TRBJ1-3
TGCGCCAGCAGCTTGGCAGGGGGGAGCCCACCGCCGGACACCATATATTTT
CASSLAGGSPPPDTIYF
>TRBV9|-|-|TRBJ2-2
TGTGCCAGCAATGGCGGTAGTATTTCGTCCGGGGAGCTGTTTTTT
CASNGGSISSGELFF
>TRBV30|-|TRBD1|TRBJ1-2
TGTGCCTGGAGTGTTTTTAAGAGACAGGGACCTAACTATGGCTACACCTTC
CAWSVFKRQGPNYGYTF
>TRBV18|-|-|TRBJ2-5
TGTGCCAGCTCACCACGACTCTTCCAAGAGACCCAGTACTTC
CASSPRLFQETQYF
>TRBV4-1|once|TRBD2|TRBJ2-1
TGCGCCAGCAGCCTTATAGCGGGGCAGCAGTTCTTC
CASSLIAGQQFF
>TRBV28|-|TRBD1|TRBJ2-5
TGTGCCAGCAGTTTAACAGGGGCCCAAGAGACCCAGTACTTC
CASSLTGAQETQYF
>TRBV6-1|-|TRBD2|TRBJ2-7
TGTGCCAGCAGTGAAGAAGCGGGAAGGGTATTC
CASSEEAGRVF
>TRBV28|-|-|TRBJ2-1
TGTGCCAGCAGTTTAAGGCGGGGTGAGCAGTTCTTC
CASSLRRGEQFF
>TRBV2|few|-|TRBJ1-2
TGTGCCAGCAGTGAAGGGGGGACTGGCTATGGCTACACCTTC
CASSEGGTGYGYTF
>TRBV19|-|-|TRBJ1-6
TGTGCCAGTAGTGCTCCCCAGGGCCGGAATTCACCCCTCCACTTT
CASSAPQGRNSPLHF
>TRBV2|-|-|TRBJ1-5
TGTGCCAGCAGTCGCGACGGGGGCACGGAGCCCCAGCATTTT
CASSRDGGTEPQHF
>TRBV7-9|-|-|TRBJ1-3
TGTGCCAGCAGCTTAGCGCGGGGGGGCTCTGGAAACACCATATATTTT
CASSLARGGSGNTIYF
>TRBV28|-|TRBD2|TRBJ2-1
TGTGCCAGCAGCTACCCGGCGGGAGGGTTTCCGTTCTTC
CASSYPAGGFPFF
>TRBV9|-|-|TRBJ2-1
TGTGCCAGCAGCGTAGGACTAGACTACAATGAGCAGTTCTTC
CASSVGLDYNEQFF
>TRBV28|-|TRBD1|TRBJ1-2
TGTGCCAGCAGTTTAAATCCTACAGGGGGCGACTATGGCTACACCTTC
CASSLNPTGGDYGYTF
>TRBV28|-|-|TRBJ2-2
TGTGCCAGCAGTTTACCTAGTCGTATCGGGGAGCTGTTTTTT
CASSLPSRIGELFF
>TRBV4-1|-|TRBD2|TRBJ2-1
TGCGCCAGCAGCCCTTGGACTAGCGGGGGCAGCTCCTACAATGAGCAGTTCTTC
CASSPWTSGGSSYNEQFF
>TRBV7-9|-|-|TRBJ1-2
TGTGCCAGCAGCTCAAAACTGGAAGCTAACTATGGCTACACCTTC
CASSSKLEANYGYTF
>TRBV11-2|-|-|TRBJ2-2
TGTGCCAGCAGATATTTCAGGGTGTACGGGGAGCTGTTTTTT
CASRYFRVYGELFF
>TRBV6-5|-|-|TRBJ1-2
TGTGCCAGCAGTTACTCGCGCCAGGCCAACTATGGCTACACCTTC
CASSYSRQANYGYTF
>TRBV5-6|-|TRBD2|TRBJ2-1
TGTGCCAGCAGCCAACCCCAGCTAGCGGGGGTTTACAATGAGCAGTTCTTC
CASSQPQLAGVYNEQFF
>TRBV6-6|-|-|TRBJ2-7
TGTGCCAGCAGTGCTACCGTTCTTCGGGGCGAGCAGTACTTC
CASSATVLRGEQYF
>TRBV9|-|-|TRBJ2-1
TGTGCCAGCACCCCCGGAGGGCTTAACAATGAGCAGTTCTTC
CASTPGGLNNEQFF
>TRBV29-1|-|-|TRBJ2-3
TGCAGCGTTGAGGGAGGCGGGACAGATACGCAGTATTTT
CSVEGGGTDTQYF
>TRBV5-1|-|-|TRBJ2-3
TGCGCCAGCAGACCGTCGTTCACAGATACGCAGTATTTT
CASRPSFTDTQYF
>TRBV6-5|-|TRBD1|TRBJ2-7
TGTGCCAGCAGGACAGGGGCCTCCTACGAGCAGTACTTC
CASRTGASYEQYF